The 32 T cell receptor beta chains below come from one sample, sequenced in a study of CD8+ T cells in alopecia areata. After isolation, RNA underwent reverse transcription to generate cDNA as the sequencing template. Generated by immunoSEQ multiplex PCR, the TCRdb table keeps only in-frame clones and is missing some. The sample contains 80,000 to 100,000 clones, roughly two fifths of which appear only once. The sample taken for sequencing was CD4+ T cells sorted from blood. The receptors derive from a human donor with alopecia areata.

The CDR3 DNA is TGCGCCAGCAGCTTGGCCAATGGGGGACCCACGGGGACCCAGTACTTC. It specifies CASSLANGGPTGTQYF. The genes are TRBV5-1 and TRBJ2-5; TRBD1 or TRBD2 may be the D gene (5 bases each). Germline CDR1 SGHRS, CDR2 YFSETQ. This CDR3 has 16 residues. The V end was cut by 0 bases, the J end by 7 bases, with 19 bases between.

The gene calls are TRBV23-1 and TRBJ2-7, with D perhaps TRBD2 (6 bases). TRBV23-1 is annotated as an ORF whose role is uncertain. V lost 0 bases, J lost 2 bases, and 14 bases lay in between. CDR3 size: 16 residues. CDR3 loop: CASSQSRDGLTYEQYF. The CDR3 DNA reads as TGCGCCAGCAGTCAATCGCGGGACGGTCTAACCTACGAGCAGTACTTC.

The gene calls are TRBV29-1 and TRBJ1-5, with 11 bases lining up with TRBD1. CDR3 length: 14 amino acids. V shed 3 bases, J shed 5 bases, and the junction held 3 bases outside the gene matches. Germline CDR1 and CDR2: SQVTM and ANQGSEA. This CDR3 is CSVDVGQGDQPQHF. For the CDR3, the DNA is TGCAGCGTTGACGTGGGACAGGGGGATCAGCCCCAGCATTTT.

The rearrangement uses TRBV30 and TRBJ2-1, with D tentatively TRBD2 (5 bases). CDR3 length equals 11 residues. CDR1 is GTSNPN and CDR2 is SVGIG in the germline V gene (reference sequence). Trimming pared 5 bases from V and 13 bases from J, leaving 15 bases between. CDR3 protein: CAWGGSPTQFF. CDR3 sequence (DNA): TGTGCCTGGGGAGGTAGCCCAACTCAGTTCTTC.

This sequence joins TRBV30 and TRBJ2-3; unclear D gene. The germline V gene encodes CDR1 GTSNPN and CDR2 SVGIG (reference sequence). V was clipped by 0 bases and J by 1 base, with 11 bases between them. The CDR3 extends over 15 amino acids. The DNA of the CDR3 is TGTGCCTGGAGTGTAAACCCCTTCGGCACAGATACGCAGTATTTT. This codes for CAWSVNPFGTDTQYF.

In this sample, this clone turned up a few times. J is TRBJ1-1 and V is TRBV29-1; D is uncertain. The CDR3 runs to 12 residues. The germline V and J ends were trimmed by 4 bases and 4 bases, with 10 bases remaining between them. The germline V gene encodes CDR1 SQVTM and CDR2 ANQGSEA. The CDR3 region has the DNA TGCAGCGTTGTTAGGGTCGGCACTGAAGCTTTCTTT. Amino acids: CSVVRVGTEAFF.

The V and J genes are TRBV5-1 and TRBJ1-2; D not resolved. Between the trimmed V and J ends, which lost 0 bases and 5 bases, there was a span of 5 bases. The CDR3 has 12 residues. Looked up from germline, CDR1 is SGHRS and CDR2 is YFSETQ. The CDR3 nucleotides read TGCGCCAGCAGCTTGGACAGATATGGCTACACCTTC. Its protein product is CASSLDRYGYTF.

This chain uses TRBV7-2 with TRBJ1-2, with D perhaps matching TRBD1 (6 bases). This CDR3 is 16 amino acids long. CDR1 is SGHTA, CDR2 FQGNSA, per germline. V was cut by 0 bases and J by 1 base, with 12 bases left in between. CDR3 protein: CASSLALRGNNYGYTF. DNA of the CDR3: TGTGCCAGCAGCTTAGCTCTCAGGGGAAATAACTATGGCTACACCTTC.

The rearrangement joins TRBV7-2 to TRBJ2-5, with no clear D. Germline V gene lookup returns CDR1 SGHTA and CDR2 FQGNSA. Trimming removed 2 bases from V and 3 bases from J, with 10 bases in between. This CDR3 comprises 14 residues. The CDR3 DNA reads TGTGCCAGCAGCTTACAGACCGATAAAGAGACCCAGTACTTC. Translating it yields CASSLQTDKETQYF.

This chain connects TRBV30 to TRBJ1-5; D remains unclear. Trimming removed 0 bases at V and 4 bases at J, with 7 bases between. Germline V gene lookup returns CDR1 GTSNPN and CDR2 SVGIG (reference sequence). CDR3 length: 13 residues. In DNA, the CDR3 is TGTGCCTGGAGTGTAGCCCATAATCAGCCCCAGCATTTT. Protein product: CAWSVAHNQPQHF.

Here the CDR3 reads CSVRTRQGALATQYF. Written as DNA, the CDR3 is TGCAGCGTTCGCACCCGACAGGGAGCGCTCGCGACCCAGTACTTC. This chain uses TRBV29-1 with TRBJ2-5; 7 bases agree with TRBD1. The germline gives CDR1 SQVTM, CDR2 ANQGSEA. V shed 5 bases and J 7 bases; nucleotides not matched to a gene: 16. There are 15 residues in the CDR3. The full variable domain, rest sourced from reference TRBV29-1 and TRBJ2-5, is SAVISQKPSRDICQRGTSLTIQCQVDSQVTMMFWYRQQPGQSLTLIATANQGSEATYESGFVIDKFPISRPNLTFSTLTVSNMSPEDSSIYLCSVRTRQGALATQYFGPGTRLLVL.

This clone was seen only a few times. The chain links TRBV27 to TRBJ1-1, with D unclear. This CDR3 comprises 13 residues. V was clipped by 0 bases and J by 6 bases, with 8 bases between them. The germline V gene has CDR1 MNHEY and CDR2 SMNVEV (reference sequence). As DNA, the CDR3 is TGTGCCAGCAGTTTATCGATCGCGTCTGAAGCTTTCTTT. This sequence encodes CASSLSIASEAFF.

The rearrangement uses TRBV7-9 and TRBJ2-4; no reliable D call. Germline V gives CDR1 SEHNR, CDR2 FQNEAQ (reference sequence). V was shortened by 2 bases and J by 6 bases, with 11 bases between the two germline ends. This CDR3 contains 14 residues. The CDR3 DNA sequence: TGTGCCAGCAGCTTATCCGGAGTGACAAACATTCAGTACTTC. Protein sequence: CASSLSGVTNIQYF.

The chain employs TRBV30 and TRBJ2-2, with 7 bases matching TRBD1. From germline, CDR1 is GTSNPN and CDR2 SVGIG (reference sequence). After removal of 4 bases from V and 0 bases from J, the junction contained 5 bases not matched to a gene. The CDR3 consists of 15 residues. DNA for the CDR3: TGTGCCTGGACTACCGGGACAGCGAACACCGGGGAGCTGTTTTTT. Its translation is CAWTTGTANTGELFF.

Only a few counts were recorded for this clone. V gene TRBV29-1 combines with J gene TRBJ2-7; 7 bases map to TRBD1. With V trimmed by 0 bases and J by 3 bases, 8 bases remained unmatched. This CDR3 is built from 15 residues. Per the germline V gene, CDR1 is SQVTM and CDR2 is ANQGSEA. Here the CDR3 reads CSVEDLAQGFYEQYF. In DNA form, the CDR3 reads TGCAGCGTTGAAGATCTAGCACAGGGGTTCTACGAGCAGTACTTC.

The rearrangement links TRBV4-1 to TRBJ2-5, with D perhaps matching TRBD2 (5 bases). The CDR3 is made up of 16 amino acids. Trimming took 0 bases from V and 5 from J, leaving 16 bases between them. Germline lookup yields CDR1 MGHRA and CDR2 YSYEKL. The CDR3 region is CASSQEASFETETQYF. As DNA, the CDR3 is TGCGCCAGCAGCCAAGAGGCTAGCTTTGAGACGGAGACCCAGTACTTC.

This chain connects TRBV2 to TRBJ2-1, with 9 nucleotides matching TRBD2. The CDR3 is 14 residues long. Germline V gene data show CDR1 as SNHLY and CDR2 as FYNNEI. Trimming removed 7 bases from V and 4 bases from J; junction bases left unmatched: 5. The CDR3 loop reads CASKASGVYNEQFF. DNA for the CDR3: TGTGCCAGCAAGGCTAGCGGGGTATACAATGAGCAGTTCTTC.

The gene calls are TRBV2 and TRBJ1-1; no firm D call. The CDR3 has 13 residues. The V end lost 7 bases, the J end lost 0 bases, and 9 bases lay between the germline ends. Germline CDR1 and CDR2: SNHLY and FYNNEI. The CDR3 region is CASTVGLNTEAFF. The CDR3 bases are TGTGCCAGCACAGTAGGGTTGAACACTGAAGCTTTCTTT.

This clone occurred a few times. The J gene is TRBJ2-5, the V gene TRBV29-1, with TRBD2 identical over 8 bases. The CDR3 contains 14 residues. V gave up 4 bases and J gave up 1 base; unmatched junction bases: 5. Germline V gene data show CDR1 as SQVTM and CDR2 as ANQGSEA. The CDR3 reads CSVAPTSAQETQYF. The CDR3 coding sequence is TGCAGCGTTGCCCCGACTAGCGCCCAAGAGACCCAGTACTTC. The full variable domain, with the rest looked up from reference TRBV29-1 and TRBJ2-5, is SAVISQKPSRDICQRGTSLTIQCQVDSQVTMMFWYRQQPGQSLTLIATANQGSEATYESGFVIDKFPISRPNLTFSTLTVSNMSPEDSSIYLCSVAPTSAQETQYFGPGTRLLVL.

The CDR3 loop reads CASSLGGRIDEQFF. The CDR3 DNA sequence: TGCGCCAGCAGCTTGGGGGGGCGCATAGATGAGCAGTTCTTC. The chain combines TRBV5-1 with TRBJ2-1, with D perhaps TRBD1 (6 bases). Germline lookup yields CDR1 SGHRS and CDR2 YFSETQ. The CDR3 consists of 14 residues. Trimming took off 0 bases at V and 8 bases at J, with 12 bases between the two ends.

V usage is TRBV29-1 and J usage is TRBJ2-5, with 7 nucleotides matching TRBD1. The CDR3 runs to 13 residues. From germline, CDR1 is SQVTM and CDR2 ANQGSEA. Germline trimming cut 7 bases from V and 2 bases from J; bases unmatched to any gene: 7. CDR3: CSAPGQAQETQYF. CDR3 in DNA: TGCAGCGCTCCCGGACAGGCGCAAGAGACCCAGTACTTC. The complete variable domain, with remaining parts taken from reference TRBV29-1 and TRBJ2-5, reads SAVISQKPSRDICQRGTSLTIQCQVDSQVTMMFWYRQQPGQSLTLIATANQGSEATYESGFVIDKFPISRPNLTFSTLTVSNMSPEDSSIYLCSAPGQAQETQYFGPGTRLLVL.

This sequence joins TRBV14 and TRBJ2-6; 7 nucleotides align to TRBD2. The CDR3 spans 18 residues. Germline V CDR1 and CDR2: SGHDN, FVKESK. V dropped 1 base and J dropped 0; count of bases not matched to a gene: 6. CDR3 residues: CASSQVSAGVSGANVLTF. CDR3 bases: TGTGCCAGCAGCCAAGTCTCCGCGGGAGTCTCTGGGGCCAACGTCCTGACTTTC.

The V gene is TRBV28, the J gene TRBJ1-2; D call uncertain. Germline-derived CDR1 and CDR2 are MDHEN and SYDVKM. V was clipped by 7 bases and J by 8 bases, with 14 bases between them. CDR3 length: 12 amino acids. CDR3 DNA: TGTGCCAGCACCAGCAGGCTTGTCGGCTACACCTTC. It encodes CASTSRLVGYTF.

This clone was seen only a few times. V usage is TRBV29-1 and J usage is TRBJ2-3; tentatively, D is TRBD2 (5 bases). This CDR3 has 14 amino acids. Germline CDR1 and CDR2: SQVTM and ANQGSEA. Trimming shortened V by 7 bases and J by 4 bases, and 18 bases separated the two germline ends. CDR3 nucleotide sequence: TGCAGCGGGTCGGACTGGAAGATCTCAGATACGCAGTATTTT. Its translation: CSGSDWKISDTQYF.

The chain has TRBV28 and TRBJ2-5; the match to TRBD2 covers 13 bases. Losses at the gene ends were 5 bases for V and 5 bases for J; bases not matched to a gene: 5. This CDR3 is built from 15 residues. CDR1 MDHEN and CDR2 SYDVKM come from the germline V gene. CDR3 region: CASSPGGLAGETQYF. The DNA for the CDR3 is TGTGCCAGCAGTCCAGGGGGACTAGCGGGGGAGACCCAGTACTTC.

The table lists this clone with a few counts. This sequence joins TRBV28 and TRBJ1-3, with TRBD1 as a possible D gene (6 bases). The V and J ends lost 4 bases and 1 base respectively, with 11 bases between them. The CDR3 has 15 residues. Germline loops: CDR1 MDHEN, CDR2 SYDVKM. CDR3 region: CASSWGAGSGNTIYF. CDR3 DNA: TGTGCCAGCAGTTGGGGGGCAGGGTCTGGAAACACCATATATTTT.

The genes are TRBV30 and TRBJ1-1; D not resolved. Germline assignment: CDR1 GTSNPN and CDR2 SVGIG (reference sequence). V lost 0 bases and J lost 3, with 2 bases in between. This CDR3 region has 11 residues. The chain's CDR3 is CAWSVYTEAFF. In nucleotides, the CDR3 is TGTGCCTGGAGTGTATACACTGAAGCTTTCTTT.

The chain joins TRBV11-2 to TRBJ1-4; D not resolved. CDR1 is SGHAT, CDR2 FQNNGV, per germline. The V and J ends lost 0 bases and 7 bases respectively, with 6 bases between them. There are 13 residues in the CDR3. The chain's CDR3 is CASSLERTEKLFF. CDR3 DNA: TGTGCCAGCAGCTTAGAACGGACTGAAAAACTGTTTTTT.

This clone was counted between two and nine times. The same CDR3 can be traced to other DNA sequences in this sample. V gene TRBV5-1 combines with J gene TRBJ2-3, with D possibly matching TRBD1 (6 bases). The length of the CDR3 is 15 residues. The germline V gene encodes CDR1 SGHRS and CDR2 YFSETQ. V was clipped by 0 bases and J by 0 bases, with 8 bases between them. The CDR3 here is CASSLVQGSTDTQYF. In nucleotides, the CDR3 is TGCGCCAGCAGCTTGGTACAGGGAAGCACAGATACGCAGTATTTT.

The chain joins TRBV30 to TRBJ1-5; maybe TRBD1 (6 bases). The germline gives CDR1 GTSNPN, CDR2 SVGIG (reference sequence). Trimming pared 0 bases from V and 9 bases from J, leaving 15 bases between. This CDR3 comprises 14 residues. As DNA, the CDR3 is TGTGCCTGGAGTGTAGACCGGGGGGCTGGGCCCCAGCATTTT. Its translation: CAWSVDRGAGPQHF.

This clone was observed a handful of times. J is TRBJ2-1 and V is TRBV20-1; D gene ambiguous. Per the germline V gene, CDR1 is DFQATT and CDR2 is SNEGSKA (reference sequence). Trimming pared 6 bases from V and 10 bases from J, leaving 13 bases between. The CDR3 extends over 11 amino acids. This CDR3 reads CSATPGVEQFF. The DNA of the CDR3 is TGCAGTGCCACGCCTGGGGTAGAGCAGTTCTTC.

The V call is TRBV30, the J call TRBJ1-5, with D unclear. With 0 bases removed from V and 5 bases from J, the gap between germline ends came to 8 bases. From germline, CDR1 is GTSNPN and CDR2 SVGIG (reference sequence). This CDR3 is 13 amino acids long. CDR3 bases: TGTGCCTGGAGTGTACGCCAAGATCAGCCCCAGCATTTT. Protein: CAWSVRQDQPQHF. Variable domain in full (rest from reference TRBV30 and TRBJ1-5): SQTIHQWPATLVQPVGSPLSLECTVEGTSNPNLYWYRQAAGRGLQLLFYSVGIGQISSEVPQNLSASRPQDRQFILSSKKLLLSDSGFYLCAWSVRQDQPQHFGDGTRLSIL.